One sample yielded the 28 T cell receptor beta chains listed below, sequenced in a study of OX40 agonist ivuxolimab in advanced cancers. Sequencing used immunoSEQ multiplex PCR; TCRdb keeps in-frame clones, though not all of them. The data contain more than 85,000 clones, around 90% of them singletons. This specimen consisted of CD4+ or CD8+ T cells sorted from blood, obtained in a trial of the OX40 agonist ivuxolimab. The receptor set was obtained from an adult with an advanced solid tumor such as melanoma, head and neck, liver or kidney cancer.

The chain is built from TRBV11-2 and TRBJ2-3, with D possibly TRBD2 on 6 matching bases. This CDR3 region has 16 residues. Per germline, CDR1 SGHAT and CDR2 FQNNGV. Trimming stripped 4 bases from V and 4 bases from J, with 18 bases between. CDR3 loop: CASSSLRGRKSDTQYF. CDR3 nucleotides: TGTGCCAGCAGCTCCCTTCGGGGGAGGAAGTCAGATACGCAGTATTTT.

V gene TRBV6-6 combines with J gene TRBJ2-3; 8 bases fit TRBD2. CDR1 and CDR2 (germline): MNHNY, SVGAGI (reference sequence). There are 15 residues in the CDR3. J was trimmed by 4 bases and V by 2 bases; bases with no gene match: 5. The CDR3 DNA is TGTGCCAGCAGTTACGCGGGAGGTGGGGCAGATACGCAGTATTTT. This translates into CASSYAGGGADTQYF.

The chain combines TRBV6-1 with TRBJ2-7; 9 bases line up with TRBD2. The CDR3 is 14 amino acids. Germline assignment: CDR1 MNHNS and CDR2 SASEGT. The junction had 5 bases not matched to a gene; V was cut back by 6 bases and J by 2 bases. In nucleotides, the CDR3 is TGTGCCAGCAGGACAGCGGGAGGTGCCTACGAGCAGTACTTC. Residues: CASRTAGGAYEQYF.

The CDR3 sequence is CASSVQGSEEQYF. DNA for the CDR3: TGTGCCAGCAGCGTGCAGGGATCGGAAGAGCAGTACTTC. V usage is TRBV7-9 and J usage is TRBJ2-7, with D possibly being TRBD1 (5 bases). The CDR3 sequence is 13 residues long. V was clipped by 5 bases and J by 7 bases, with 15 bases between them. Germline V lookup: CDR1 SEHNR, CDR2 FQNEAQ (reference sequence).

The rearrangement links TRBV28 to TRBJ2-3, with 10 nucleotides matching TRBD2. The CDR3 runs to 15 residues. Germline assignment: CDR1 MDHEN and CDR2 SYDVKM. With V trimmed by 6 bases and J by 4 bases, 7 bases remained unmatched. CDR3 loop: CASSISGRAADTQYF. The CDR3 coding sequence is TGTGCCAGCAGCATAAGCGGGAGGGCCGCAGATACGCAGTATTTT.

The V gene is TRBV4-1, the J gene TRBJ2-7, with 10 bases aligning to TRBD2. Germline V gene data show CDR1 as MGHRA and CDR2 as YSYEKL. With V trimmed by 1 base and J by 4 bases, 4 bases remained unmatched. The CDR3 is 15 residues long. Here the CDR3 DNA reads TGCGCCAGCAGCCAAGCTAGCGGGAGTCTTTACGAGCAGTACTTC. It is translated as CASSQASGSLYEQYF.

This clone was detected a few times. The chain joins TRBV7-2 to TRBJ2-3; no clear D gene. The CDR3 has 13 residues. Per the germline V gene, CDR1 is SGHTA and CDR2 is FQGNSA. V dropped 4 bases and J dropped 4 bases, with 9 bases sitting between them. The CDR3 protein is CASSSRTADTQYF. The CDR3 nucleotides read TGTGCCAGCAGCTCGCGAACAGCAGATACGCAGTATTTT.

The chain employs TRBV5-1 and TRBJ2-1, with 8 positions matching TRBD2. V was pared by 0 bases and J by 0 bases, with 2 bases of the junction left unmatched. The CDR3 has 16 amino acids. Looked up from germline, CDR1 is SGHRS and CDR2 is YFSETQ. This CDR3 reads CASSLGSGSSYNEQFF. The CDR3 DNA is TGCGCCAGCAGCTTGGGGAGCGGGAGCTCCTACAATGAGCAGTTCTTC.

The chain couples TRBV5-1 to TRBJ2-5, with TRBD2 matching over 9 bases. This CDR3 comprises 16 residues. The germline V gene has CDR1 SGHRS and CDR2 YFSETQ. After removal of 3 bases from V and 1 base from J, the junction contained 7 bases not matched to a gene. The CDR3 reads CASSSGTSIGQETQYF. In DNA, the CDR3 is TGCGCCAGCAGCTCCGGGACTAGCATAGGCCAAGAGACCCAGTACTTC.

This clone came up a few times. V gene TRBV11-3 combines with J gene TRBJ2-5; D gene ambiguous. Trimming left V 5 bases short and J 1 base short, with 8 bases between. CDR1 is SGHNT and CDR2 is YENEEA in the germline V gene. The CDR3 contains 13 residues. The CDR3 bases are TGTGCCAGCAGCACCAGCCGCCAAGAGACCCAGTACTTC. Translating it yields CASSTSRQETQYF.

The CDR3 region has the DNA TGTGCCAGCAGCTTTGGACTAGCGGGATCGAGGAGTGAGCAGTTCTTC. It is translated as CASSFGLAGSRSEQFF. The rearrangement uses TRBV7-9 and TRBJ2-1; 12 nucleotides line up with TRBD2. This CDR3 region has 16 residues. The V and J ends lost 3 bases and 9 bases, in that order; junction bases with no gene match: 9. In germline, CDR1 is SEHNR, CDR2 FQNEAQ (reference sequence). Supplemented by reference TRBV7-9 and TRBJ2-1, the full variable domain reads DTGVSQNPRHKITKRGQNVTFRCDPISEHNRLYWYRQTLGQGPEFLTYFQNEAQLEKSRLLSDRFSAERPKGSFSTLEIQRTEQGDSAMYLCASSFGLAGSRSEQFFGPGTRLTVL.

The CDR3 sequence is CSVARDRDYEQYF. The CDR3 DNA reads as TGCAGCGTTGCGAGGGACCGCGATTACGAGCAGTACTTC. The gene calls are TRBV29-1 and TRBJ2-7; D is possibly TRBD1 or TRBD2 (5 bases each). CDR1 SQVTM and CDR2 ANQGSEA come from the germline V gene. V lost 4 bases and J lost 4, with 14 bases in between. The CDR3 runs 13 residues.

The chain is built from TRBV7-3 and TRBJ2-1; TRBD2 matches at 9 bases. This CDR3 is built from 15 residues. With 1 base clipped from V and 4 bases from J, the junction kept 2 bases outside the gene matches. Germline V gene data show CDR1 as SGHTA and CDR2 as FQGTGA. The CDR3 spells CASSLIAGEYNEQFF. The CDR3 DNA sequence: TGTGCCAGCAGCTTAATAGCGGGGGAGTACAATGAGCAGTTCTTC.

This clone was recorded once. The rearrangement links TRBV5-5 to TRBJ2-7; a possible D gene is TRBD2 (5 bases). The CDR3 totals 16 residues. Germline loops: CDR1 SGHKS, CDR2 YYEKEE (reference sequence). V shed 3 bases and J shed 2 bases, with 18 bases lying between them. CDR3 in amino acids: CASSSAPSRAAYEQYF. The CDR3 DNA sequence: TGTGCCAGCAGCTCGGCGCCATCGCGGGCCGCCTACGAGCAGTACTTC.

This clone was observed a single time. Here the CDR3 reads CASSEARGAFQETQYF. The CDR3 DNA reads TGTGCCAGCAGTGAAGCGCGGGGCGCCTTCCAAGAGACCCAGTACTTC. The gene calls are TRBV6-1 and TRBJ2-5, with D perhaps matching TRBD2 (6 bases). Trimming took off 0 bases at V and 1 base at J, with 12 bases between the two ends. The CDR3 is 16 residues long. In germline, CDR1 is MNHNS, CDR2 SASEGT.

V usage is TRBV19 and J usage is TRBJ1-4, with D possibly TRBD1 on 5 matching bases. V was trimmed by 6 bases and J by 5 bases, leaving 13 bases between them. The CDR3 extends over 14 amino acids. Germline V gene sequence: CDR1 LNHDA, CDR2 SQIVND (reference sequence). CDR3 coding DNA: TGTGCCAGTAGCCGGGGGTGGTCGAATGAAAAACTGTTTTTT. Translated, it gives CASSRGWSNEKLFF.

The V call is TRBV7-2, the J call TRBJ2-2; 10 bases are a match to TRBD2. V dropped 6 bases and J dropped 7; count of bases not matched to a gene: 11. Per germline, CDR1 SGHTA and CDR2 FQGNSA. This CDR3 has 16 residues. The CDR3 bases are TGTGCCAGCAGTTTGGGAAGCGGGAGGGCGGACGGGGAGCTGTTTTTT. Residues: CASSLGSGRADGELFF. Filled out from reference TRBV7-2 and TRBJ2-2, the complete variable domain reads GAGVSQSPSNKVTEKGKDVELRCDPISGHTALYWYRQSLGQGLEFLIYFQGNSAPDKSGLPSDRFSAERTGGSVSTLTIQRTQQEDSAVYLCASSLGSGRADGELFFGEGSRLTVL.

This rearrangement joins TRBV6-1 to TRBJ2-7, with D possibly being TRBD2 (5 bases). CDR3 length: 14 residues. The V end lost 3 bases, the J end lost 5 bases, and 14 bases lay between the germline ends. In germline, CDR1 is MNHNS, CDR2 SASEGT. The CDR3 coding sequence is TGTGCCAGCAGTGACTTCGGGGATGTGGACGAGCAGTACTTC. Encoded protein: CASSDFGDVDEQYF.

The chain links TRBV11-2 to TRBJ2-2; D possibly corresponds to TRBD2 (6 bases). The CDR3 has 16 residues. Per germline, CDR1 SGHAT and CDR2 FQNNGV. The V end lost 3 bases, the J end lost 4 bases, and 15 bases lay between the germline ends. The CDR3 spells CASSFGYGSFTGELFF. For the CDR3, the DNA is TGTGCCAGCAGCTTCGGATACGGGAGCTTCACCGGGGAGCTGTTTTTT.

The rearrangement uses TRBV28 and TRBJ2-5; D not certain. CDR3 length equals 13 residues. V gave up 9 bases and J gave up 4 bases, with 15 bases separating them. Germline CDR1 reads MDHEN; CDR2 reads SYDVKM. CDR3 protein: CASKSGDAETQYF. The CDR3 coding sequence is TGTGCCAGTAAAAGTGGCGACGCAGAGACCCAGTACTTC. Full variable domain (outside the CDR3, taken from reference TRBV28 and TRBJ2-5): DVKVTQSSRYLVKRTGEKVFLECVQDMDHENMFWYRQDPGLGLRLIYFSYDVKMKEKGDIPEGYSVSREKKERFSLILESASTNQTSMYLCASKSGDAETQYFGPGTRLLVL.

The rearrangement links TRBV5-1 to TRBJ2-7; D may be TRBD2 (6 bases). Per germline, CDR1 SGHRS and CDR2 YFSETQ. Trimming removed 0 bases from V and 7 bases from J, with 20 bases in between. The CDR3 loop spans 16 amino acids. The CDR3 reads CASSLAVGGTAGEQYF. CDR3 sequence (DNA): TGCGCCAGCAGCTTGGCTGTGGGCGGGACCGCTGGGGAGCAGTACTTC.

This rearrangement joins TRBV6-5 to TRBJ2-7, with a possible D match to TRBD2 (6 bases). Germline V gives CDR1 MNHEY, CDR2 SVGAGI. V was trimmed by 2 bases and J by 3 bases, leaving 8 bases between them. This CDR3 has 13 residues. CDR3 nucleotides: TGTGCCAGCAGTTACCGGCGGGGCTACGAGCAGTACTTC. Its protein is CASSYRRGYEQYF.

The chain employs TRBV6-9 and TRBJ2-1, with D perhaps TRBD2 (6 bases). The CDR3 totals 13 residues. Germline V gene lookup returns CDR1 MNHGY and CDR2 SVAAGI. The V end lost 6 bases, the J end lost 8 bases, and 14 bases lay between the germline ends. The chain's CDR3 is CASSREAGYEQFF. Written as DNA, the CDR3 is TGTGCCAGCAGCAGGGAGGCTGGCTATGAGCAGTTCTTC.

The chain employs TRBV7-8 and TRBJ2-2; possibly TRBD2 for D (6 bases). The germline V and J ends were trimmed by 4 bases and 0 bases, with 12 bases remaining between them. Germline CDR1 is SGHVS and CDR2 is FQNEAQ. This CDR3 spans 16 amino acids. DNA for the CDR3: TGTGCCAGCAGCTCCCTGGCGGGGCCGAACACCGGGGAGCTGTTTTTT. Translated, it gives CASSSLAGPNTGELFF.

The V and J genes are TRBV7-2 and TRBJ2-2, with D unresolved. V gave up 3 bases and J gave up 3 bases, with 8 bases separating them. The CDR3 has 14 amino acids. Germline V gene data show CDR1 as SGHTA and CDR2 as FQGNSA. The CDR3 bases are TGTGCCAGCAGCTTTATTGGGTACACCGGGGAGCTGTTTTTT. Translated: CASSFIGYTGELFF.

CDR3 DNA sequence: TGTGCCAGCAGCCTCGTAGGACAGGAGAATTACGAGCAGTACTTC. Translation gives CASSLVGQENYEQYF. V and J are TRBV28 and TRBJ2-5, with 7 bases fitting TRBD1. The DNA matches TRBJ2-7 better at its end, which makes the J call doubtful. CDR1 MDHEN and CDR2 SYDVKM come from the germline V gene. There are 15 residues in the CDR3.

This clone is a singleton in its sample. The V gene is TRBV6-1, the J gene TRBJ1-5; D ambiguous. Germline V gene lookup returns CDR1 MNHNS and CDR2 SASEGT. V shed 3 bases and J shed 0 bases, with 6 bases lying between them. The CDR3 is 14 residues long. The CDR3 sequence: CASSDRFSNQPQHF. The CDR3 bases are TGTGCCAGCAGTGATAGATTTAGCAATCAGCCCCAGCATTTT.

The chain joins TRBV19 to TRBJ2-1; 9 bases map to TRBD2. V lost 3 bases, J lost 7 bases, and 13 bases stayed unmatched. In germline, CDR1 is LNHDA, CDR2 SQIVND (reference sequence). CDR3 length: 17 amino acids. The CDR3 spells CASSIFFGGRAGNEQFF. CDR3 sequence (DNA): TGTGCCAGTAGTATCTTTTTCGGCGGGAGGGCGGGGAATGAGCAGTTCTTC. Complete variable domain (other parts from reference TRBV19 and TRBJ2-1): DGGITQSPKYLFRKEGQNVTLSCEQNLNHDAMYWYRQDPGQGLRLIYYSQIVNDFQKGDIAEGYSVSREKKESFPLTVTSAQKNPTAFYLCASSIFFGGRAGNEQFFGPGTRLTVL.